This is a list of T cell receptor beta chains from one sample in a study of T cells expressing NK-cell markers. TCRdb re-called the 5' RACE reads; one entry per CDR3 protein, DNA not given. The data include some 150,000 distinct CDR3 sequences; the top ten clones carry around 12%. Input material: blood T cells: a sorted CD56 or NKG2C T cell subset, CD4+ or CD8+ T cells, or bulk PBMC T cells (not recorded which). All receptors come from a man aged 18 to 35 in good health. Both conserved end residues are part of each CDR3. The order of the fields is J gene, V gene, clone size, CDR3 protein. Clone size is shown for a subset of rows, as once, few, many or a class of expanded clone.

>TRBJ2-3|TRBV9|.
CASSPQPPSTDTQYF
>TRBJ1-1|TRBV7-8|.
CASSHVPDAEAFF
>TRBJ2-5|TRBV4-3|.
CASSQDNLAGDQETQYF
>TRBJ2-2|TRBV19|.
CASSIGLAGNPGELFF
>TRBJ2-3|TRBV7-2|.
CASSLVAGGGDTQYF
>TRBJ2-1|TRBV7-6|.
CASSLRGTSGRSSYNEQFF
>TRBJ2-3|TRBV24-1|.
CATSDRTSGRSEDTQYF
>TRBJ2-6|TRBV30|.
CAWSVSRGGANVLTF
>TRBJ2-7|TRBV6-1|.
CASSPGLAGEWTYEQYF
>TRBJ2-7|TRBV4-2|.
CASSPTGESSYEQYF
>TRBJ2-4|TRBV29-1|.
CSVGGLEAKNIQYF
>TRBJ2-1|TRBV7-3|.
CASSLSFASGRANSVNEQFF
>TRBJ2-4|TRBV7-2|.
CASSPRQSRGKNIQYF
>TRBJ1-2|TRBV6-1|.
CASSEAYGLGYGYTF
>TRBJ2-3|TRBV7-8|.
CASSQLPASGDTQYF
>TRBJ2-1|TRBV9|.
CASSHSLAGGPVEQFF
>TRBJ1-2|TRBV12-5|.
CASGFSDNYGYTF
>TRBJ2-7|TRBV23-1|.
CASYNREVRYEQYF
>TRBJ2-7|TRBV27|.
CASSLSSGLGFYEQYF
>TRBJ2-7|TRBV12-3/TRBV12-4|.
CASSLSRHLGEQYF
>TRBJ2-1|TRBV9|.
CASKGNSYNEQFF
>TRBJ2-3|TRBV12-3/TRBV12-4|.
CASSSLGDTQYF
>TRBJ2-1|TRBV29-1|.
CSVEGASGRTYNEQFF
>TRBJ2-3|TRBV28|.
CASIPTGTPTDTQYF
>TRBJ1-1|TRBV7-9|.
CASSLRGSYTEAFF
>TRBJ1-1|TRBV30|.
CAWSVLMAEAFF
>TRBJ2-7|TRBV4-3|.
CASSQDLEGFEQYF
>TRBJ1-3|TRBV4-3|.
CASSRQQLSGNTIYF
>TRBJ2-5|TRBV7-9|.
CASSFGPDIGTQYF
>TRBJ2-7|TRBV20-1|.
CSAMGLAAFYEQYF
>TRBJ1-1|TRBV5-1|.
CASRGPNTEAFF
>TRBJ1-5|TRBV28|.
CASSFVGHQHSNQPQHF
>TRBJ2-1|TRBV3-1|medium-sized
CASSPPSASSYNEQFF
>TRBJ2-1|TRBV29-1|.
CSVEDRLYNEQFF
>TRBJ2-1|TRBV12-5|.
CASGLVSLAGHYNEQFF
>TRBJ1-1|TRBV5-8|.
CASSFRDRDLNTEAFF
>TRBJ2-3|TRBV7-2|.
CASSWLAGGTDTQYF
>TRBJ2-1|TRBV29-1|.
CSVEDSPETSGRVNEQFF
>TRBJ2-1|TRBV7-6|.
CASSLLRTDPLNEQFF
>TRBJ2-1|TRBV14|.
CASSQDARKRVVLSSYNEQFF
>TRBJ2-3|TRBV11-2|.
CASSSSDSDTQYF
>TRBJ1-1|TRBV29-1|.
CSVLQGAEAFF
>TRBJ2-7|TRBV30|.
CAWSGGTGGFYEQYF
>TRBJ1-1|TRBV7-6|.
CASSPEVIDTEAFF
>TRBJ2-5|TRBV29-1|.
CSVEDGVAGLTQYF
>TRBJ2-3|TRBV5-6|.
CASSLGRGDTQYF
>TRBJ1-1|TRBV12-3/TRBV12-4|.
CASSLEAGRNTEAFF
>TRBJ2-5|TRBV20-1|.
CSAPPMGQRRGTQYF
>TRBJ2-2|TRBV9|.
CASSLRDGNTGELFF
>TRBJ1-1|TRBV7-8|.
CASSHTGVRDTEAFF
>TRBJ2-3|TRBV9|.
CASSESQGTDTQYF
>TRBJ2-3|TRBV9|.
CASSVEGSGSLADTQYF
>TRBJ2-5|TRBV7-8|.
CASSLGTSGGETQYF
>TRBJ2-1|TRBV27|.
CASSPLQASSNEQFF
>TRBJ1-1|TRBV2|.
CASSEGGVSYTEAFF
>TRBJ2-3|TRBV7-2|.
CASSPPSMADTQYF
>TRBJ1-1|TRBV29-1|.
CSVSGEEPEAFF
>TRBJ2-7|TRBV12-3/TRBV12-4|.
CASSLSWTGGYEQYF
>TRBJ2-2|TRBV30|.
CAWSQGIGELFF
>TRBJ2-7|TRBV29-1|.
CSVEWSPDSYEQYF